This TCR beta chain originates from a study of T cells after yellow fever vaccination. This clonotype was counted at least ten times. Trimming removed 2 bases from V and 7 bases from J; junction bases left unmatched: 8. The CDR3 has 15 residues. The germline V gene encodes CDR1 SGHVT and CDR2 SQSDAQ. TCRdb re-called the 5' RACE reads through MiXCR, storing one row per CDR3 protein. This repertoire shows 350,000 to 450,000 distinct CDR3 sequences, over 5% found once; its top ten account for approximately 15%. This receptor was obtained from a man aged 30-40 years who received the YFV17D yellow fever vaccine. This chain links TRBV7-4 with TRBJ2-3; 8 nucleotides align to TRBD2. Sample: PBMCs, taken 5 days after the yellow fever booster vaccination. CDR3 in amino acids: CASSLFGGRLYTQYF. The CDR3 nucleotides are TGTGCCAGCAGCTTATTCGGCGGGAGGCTCTATACGCAGTATTTT. The variable domain in full, completed from reference TRBV7-4 and TRBJ2-3, reads GAGVSQSPRYKVAKRGRDVALRCDSISGHVTLYWYRQTLGQGSEVLTYSQSDAQRDKSGRPSGRFSAERPERSVSTLKIQRTEQGDSAVYLCASSLFGGRLYTQYFGPGTRLTVL.